Listed here are 24 T cell receptor beta chains from one sample, sequenced in a study of response to subunit inactivated influenza vaccine. One entry per CDR3 protein results from TCRdb running MiXCR on the RT-PCR reads. Of 800,000 or so distinct CDR3 sequences in the sample, around 21% were seen once. The sequences come from PBMCs from blood, collected roughly 5 days after vaccination. These receptors all stem from a man over 45 who received an inactivated influenza vaccine.

A few counts support this clonotype. This chain links TRBV7-2 with TRBJ2-4; TRBD2 agrees at 9 bases. V shed 2 bases, J shed 9 bases, and the junction held 5 bases outside the gene matches. This CDR3 has 14 amino acids. Germline CDR1 is SGHTA and CDR2 is FQGNSA. This chain's CDR3 is CASSLSGGGAIQYF. The CDR3 coding sequence is TGTGCCAGCAGCTTAAGTGGCGGGGGGGCCATTCAGTACTTC.

This clonotype was detected a few times. The CDR3 bases are TGTGCCATCGCCAGGGGGCCTGGAAACACCATATATTTT. Translation: CAIARGPGNTIYF. This chain joins TRBV10-3 and TRBJ1-3; 8 nucleotides match TRBD1. This CDR3 contains 13 residues. With V trimmed by 8 bases and J by 2 bases, 2 bases remained unmatched. The germline V gene encodes CDR1 ENHRY and CDR2 SYGVKD.

The gene calls are TRBV6-1 and TRBJ1-4; 8 bases align to TRBD1. CDR1 and CDR2 (germline): MNHNS, SASEGT. V shed 4 bases, J shed 8 bases, and the junction held 15 bases outside the gene matches. The CDR3 is 17 amino acids. CDR3 in DNA: TGTGCCAGCAGTGGCCGGACAGGGTCCCTCGGCCGCGAAAAACTGTTTTTT. It specifies CASSGRTGSLGREKLFF.

This chain joins TRBV10-3 and TRBJ1-5; weak D call: TRBD1 (5 bases). CDR3 length: 16 residues. Germline V gives CDR1 ENHRY, CDR2 SYGVKD. Trimming took 3 bases from V and 2 from J, leaving 14 bases between them. For the CDR3, the DNA is TGTGCCATCAGTGAATACGTTATCAGGGGCAATCAGCCCCAGCATTTT. Translation gives CAISEYVIRGNQPQHF.

The chain combines TRBV9 with TRBJ2-1; a weak D match, TRBD2 (6 bases). The CDR3 spans 15 residues. Between the trimmed V and J ends, which lost 0 bases and 2 bases, there was a span of 9 bases. Germline CDR1 and CDR2: SGDLS and YYNGEE. The CDR3 nucleotides are TGTGCCAGCAGCGTAGGCGGGATGGCCTACAATGAGCAGTTCTTC. Protein: CASSVGGMAYNEQFF.

The chain employs TRBV6-2 or TRBV6-3 and TRBJ1-1; D is ambiguous. Trimming removed 6 bases from V and 2 bases from J, with 13 bases in between. This CDR3 region has 14 residues. Per the germline V gene, CDR1 is MNHEY and CDR2 is SVGEGT. Here the CDR3 DNA reads TGTGCCAGCAGCCCACCTCGACGTAACACTGAAGCTTTCTTT. It specifies CASSPPRRNTEAFF.

This clonotype was counted between two and nine times. This sequence joins TRBV29-1 and TRBJ2-7, with 14 bases matching TRBD2. Germline CDR1 SQVTM, CDR2 ANQGSEA. The junction had 5 bases not matched to a gene; V was cut back by 5 bases and J by 2 bases. CDR3 length equals 15 residues. The CDR3, as DNA: TGCAGCGTTCAAGGGACTAGCGGGGGAGCCTACGAGCAGTACTTC. Encoded protein: CSVQGTSGGAYEQYF.

The chain couples TRBV12-3 or TRBV12-4 to TRBJ1-1; D call uncertain. The V end was cut by 4 bases, the J end by 1 base, with 13 bases between. This CDR3 spans 15 amino acids. CDR3 sequence reads: CASSSIQVPNTEAFF. The CDR3 DNA sequence: TGTGCCAGCAGTTCCATTCAGGTTCCGAACACTGAAGCTTTCTTT.

This chain joins TRBV20-1 and TRBJ2-7; 13 nucleotides line up with TRBD2. The CDR3 loop spans 16 amino acids. Per germline, CDR1 DFQATT and CDR2 SNEGSKA (reference sequence). The V segment lost 6 bases and the J segment 3 bases; nucleotides outside the gene matches: 11. Here the CDR3 reads CSAPPGLAGPLYEQYF. DNA of the CDR3: TGCAGTGCCCCACCGGGACTAGCGGGACCCCTCTACGAGCAGTACTTC.

The CDR3 sequence is CASSFYGLAAVLETQYF. In DNA form, the CDR3 reads TGTGCCAGCAGTTTTTACGGACTAGCGGCTGTTTTGGAGACCCAGTACTTC. The V gene is TRBV12-3 or TRBV12-4, the J gene TRBJ2-5, with TRBD2 matching over 10 bases. The trim removed 3 bases at V and 5 bases at J, leaving 12 bases unmatched. This CDR3 is 17 amino acids long.

This clonotype has only a few counts. V is TRBV20-1 and J is TRBJ2-7; maybe TRBD2 (5 bases). Germline V gene lookup returns CDR1 DFQATT and CDR2 SNEGSKA (reference sequence). The CDR3 is made up of 17 amino acids. V dropped 2 bases and J dropped 0 bases, with 20 bases sitting between them. This CDR3 is CSARPNRELESSYEQYF. The CDR3 coding sequence is TGCAGTGCTAGACCAAACCGGGAACTCGAGAGCTCCTACGAGCAGTACTTC.

This clonotype was found a few times. The chain joins TRBV7-8 to TRBJ1-5, with D unresolved. The CDR3 has 14 amino acids. Germline loops: CDR1 SGHVS, CDR2 FQNEAQ. Trimming removed 2 bases from V and 5 bases from J, with 10 bases in between. CDR3 amino acids: CASSLILGHQPQHF. In DNA form, the CDR3 reads TGTGCCAGCAGCTTAATCTTGGGTCATCAGCCCCAGCATTTT.

The genes are TRBV14 and TRBJ2-7, with D perhaps being TRBD1 or TRBD2 (6 bases each). Germline loops: CDR1 SGHDN, CDR2 FVKESK. This CDR3 contains 15 residues. Deletions cut 3 bases from V and 4 bases from J, with 16 bases between. This CDR3 reads CASSHLGGAGYEQYF. Here the CDR3 DNA reads TGTGCCAGCAGCCACCTGGGGGGCGCCGGGTACGAGCAGTACTTC.

CDR3 in amino acids: CASSFAAGTNQPQHF. The CDR3 nucleotides read TGTGCCAGCAGTTTCGCCGCGGGGACCAATCAGCCCCAGCATTTT. V gene TRBV27 combines with J gene TRBJ1-5; possibly TRBD1 for D (5 bases). The CDR3 covers 15 residues. Deletions cut 3 bases from V and 3 bases from J, with 12 bases between. Germline CDR1 MNHEY, CDR2 SMNVEV (reference sequence).

This clonotype was recorded a few times. The chain joins TRBV5-1 to TRBJ1-1, with 8 bases aligning to TRBD1. The CDR3 is made up of 13 amino acids. Germline lookup yields CDR1 SGHRS and CDR2 YFSETQ. The ends lost 5 bases at V and 3 bases at J; junction bases unmatched: 3. The CDR3 coding sequence is TGCGCCAGCAGATCGACAGGGGACACTGAAGCTTTCTTT. As protein: CASRSTGDTEAFF. The whole variable domain, remainder taken from reference TRBV5-1 and TRBJ1-1, is KAGVTQTPRYLIKTRGQQVTLSCSPISGHRSVSWYQQTPGQGLQFLFEYFSETQRNKGNFPGRFSGRQFSNSRSEMNVSTLELGDSALYLCASRSTGDTEAFFGQGTRLTVV.

The chain couples TRBV7-2 to TRBJ1-1; D not certain. V lost 5 bases to trimming and J lost 7 bases, with 17 bases between them. Looked up from germline, CDR1 is SGHTA and CDR2 is FQGNSA. The CDR3 spans 14 residues. The CDR3 spells CASSLGRQPNEAFF. The DNA of the CDR3 is TGTGCCAGCAGCCTCGGGAGGCAGCCGAATGAAGCTTTCTTT.

The chain has TRBV30 and TRBJ2-2; D not certain. This CDR3 region has 17 residues. The germline gives CDR1 GTSNPN, CDR2 SVGIG (reference sequence). Trimming pared 4 bases from V and 7 bases from J, leaving 25 bases between. The CDR3 here is CAWIFLPDTRGDGELFF. The DNA of the CDR3 is TGTGCCTGGATCTTCCTACCCGATACCCGTGGGGACGGGGAGCTGTTTTTT.

V and J are TRBV4-2 and TRBJ2-1, with 8 positions matching TRBD2. The junction had 5 bases not matched to a gene; V was cut back by 0 bases and J by 1 base. The CDR3 consists of 17 residues. Germline V CDR1 and CDR2: LGHNA, YNFKEQ. CDR3 in DNA: TGTGCCAGCAGCCAAGATCCTAGCGGGTTTTCCTACAATGAGCAGTTCTTC. It codes for CASSQDPSGFSYNEQFF.

The genes are TRBV7-2 and TRBJ2-7, with D possibly being TRBD1 (6 bases). The V gene lost 5 bases and the J gene lost 2 bases, with 19 bases spanning the gap. CDR1 is SGHTA, CDR2 FQGNSA, per germline. This CDR3 is built from 16 residues. The CDR3 loop is CASSTHGQPLTYEQYF. The CDR3 coding sequence is TGTGCCAGCAGCACCCACGGACAGCCTTTAACCTACGAGCAGTACTTC.

The V and J genes are TRBV20-1 and TRBJ2-5, with TRBD1 matching 9 bases. The V gene's germline CDR1 is DFQATT and CDR2 SNEGSKA (reference sequence). CDR3 size: 17 residues. Trimming cost V 5 bases and J 2 bases; bases outside gene matches: 15. CDR3 in amino acids: CSAFFALGQGRQETQYF. Written as DNA, the CDR3 is TGCAGTGCTTTTTTCGCCTTAGGACAGGGGCGGCAAGAGACCCAGTACTTC.

The chain joins TRBV15 to TRBJ2-7; 10 bases line up with TRBD2. The V segment lost 0 bases and the J segment 7 bases; nucleotides outside the gene matches: 9. CDR1 is LNHNV and CDR2 is YYDKDF in the germline V gene (reference sequence). This CDR3 contains 16 residues. DNA for the CDR3: TGTGCCACCAGCAGAGACCCGACCGGGACTAGCGATGAGCAGTACTTC. It translates to CATSRDPTGTSDEQYF.

This clonotype has more than one count but fewer than ten. V usage is TRBV6-1 and J usage is TRBJ2-1; 12 bases map to TRBD2. Germline V gene lookup returns CDR1 MNHNS and CDR2 SASEGT. V shed 8 bases and J 1 base; nucleotides not matched to a gene: 9. CDR3 length: 17 amino acids. As DNA, the CDR3 is TGTGCCAGCGTAGCTAGCGGGGGGGCCGGGTCCTACAATGAGCAGTTCTTC. Translating it yields CASVASGGAGSYNEQFF.

The V call is TRBV30, the J call TRBJ2-1; D gene unclear. Germline V gene data show CDR1 as GTSNPN and CDR2 as SVGIG (reference sequence). This CDR3 has 17 residues. V shed 0 bases and J shed 1 base, with 16 bases lying between them. The CDR3 DNA reads as TGTGCCTGGAGTGTACAGCCCAGACTCGATTCCTACAATGAGCAGTTCTTC. Residues: CAWSVQPRLDSYNEQFF.

V is TRBV6-2 or TRBV6-3 and J is TRBJ2-2; 11 positions match TRBD2. The CDR3 totals 17 residues. Germline CDR1 reads MNHEY; CDR2 reads SVGEGT. V lost 2 bases, J lost 3 bases, and 5 bases stayed unmatched. The CDR3 region is CASSYASGRLYTGELFF. The DNA of the CDR3 is TGTGCCAGCAGTTACGCTAGCGGGAGGCTCTACACCGGGGAGCTGTTTTTT.